This TCR beta chain was retrieved from a study of shared T cell receptors in the human thymus. Points on this clone: The junction departs from the called germline gene at one end, perhaps through a read error.

Germline loops: CDR1 MDHEN, CDR2 SYDVKM. The CDR3 extends over 16 amino acids. Produced via immunoSEQ multiplex PCR; TCRdb's table is partial and in-frame only. The sample carries under 700,000 clones, about 84% recorded once. These data were also filed under a second study, of human thymus T cells.

The V gene is TRBV28, the J gene TRBJ2-7, with 8 bases identical to TRBD2. This receptor was obtained from a boy in the first two years of life with a congenital heart defect. Sequencing was performed on thymocytes. CDR3 in amino acids: CASSERGGIRLAQRVF. The CDR3 DNA reads as TGTGCCAGCAGTGAGAGGGGGGGGATAAGACTAGCGCAAAGAGTCTTC.